This entry lists 30 T cell receptor beta chains sequenced from one sample in a study of T-cell reconstitution after alpha-beta-depleted transplantation in children. The TCRbeta library incorporated unique molecular identifiers. From the PCR reads, TCRdb called clonotypes with MiXCR, one entry per CDR3 protein. Among some 350,000 distinct CDR3 sequences listed, about a tenth were seen once. This specimen was PBMCs from the stem cell graft donor, taken from the stem cell graft. The receptors shown here come from a human donor who donated a stem cell graft to a child with acute lymphoblastic leukemia.

This sequence joins TRBV29-1 and TRBJ1-5; the D gene is possibly TRBD1 (5 bases). Germline loops: CDR1 SQVTM, CDR2 ANQGSEA. This CDR3 region has 14 residues. V was clipped by 2 bases and J by 6 bases, with 14 bases between them. The CDR3 DNA is TGCAGCGTTGAAATGGGGACGGGGCGTCAGCCCCAGCATTTT. This gives the protein CSVEMGTGRQPQHF.

This chain uses TRBV7-9 with TRBJ2-2; D assignment may be TRBD1 or TRBD2 (5 bases each). Trimming stripped 5 bases from V and 5 bases from J, with 18 bases between. CDR3 length equals 16 residues. Looked up from germline, CDR1 is SEHNR and CDR2 is FQNEAQ (reference sequence). The CDR3 spells CASSPPYGKGTGELFF. As DNA, the CDR3 is TGTGCCAGCAGCCCCCCCTACGGGAAGGGGACCGGGGAGCTGTTTTTT. The full variable domain, completed using reference TRBV7-9 and TRBJ2-2, is DTGVSQNPRHKITKRGQNVTFRCDPISEHNRLYWYRQTLGQGPEFLTYFQNEAQLEKSRLLSDRFSAERPKGSFSTLEIQRTEQGDSAMYLCASSPPYGKGTGELFFGEGSRLTVL.

As DNA, the CDR3 is TGTGCCAGCAGTTTATCACTCTCCTACAATGAGCAGTTCTTC. Its protein is CASSLSLSYNEQFF. The V gene is TRBV28, the J gene TRBJ2-1; no clear D gene. V gave up 1 base and J gave up 0 bases, with 4 bases separating them. This CDR3 has 14 amino acids. Germline loops: CDR1 MDHEN, CDR2 SYDVKM.

This clonotype came up a few times. This chain connects TRBV7-8 to TRBJ1-5; D possibly corresponds to TRBD1 (5 bases). This CDR3 region has 16 residues. The ends were cut back, 5 bases at V and 1 base at J, with 15 bases in the middle. Germline CDR1 reads SGHVS; CDR2 reads FQNEAQ. CDR3 DNA sequence: TGTGCCAGCAGCCCAGACCGCTGGGACAGCAATCAGCCCCAGCATTTT. This gives the protein CASSPDRWDSNQPQHF.

The V and J genes are TRBV20-1 and TRBJ2-5, with TRBD2 identical over 10 bases. Trimming at V came to 2 bases and at J to 5 bases, leaving 8 bases not matched to a gene. The CDR3 length is 15 residues. CDR1 DFQATT and CDR2 SNEGSKA come from the germline V gene (reference sequence). CDR3 loop: CSARTLASGSETQYF. DNA of the CDR3: TGCAGTGCTAGAACTCTTGCTAGCGGGAGCGAGACCCAGTACTTC.

This clonotype was counted a few times. The gene calls are TRBV5-1 and TRBJ1-1; D is possibly TRBD1 (5 bases). Looked up from germline, CDR1 is SGHRS and CDR2 is YFSETQ. The CDR3 sequence is 12 residues long. The V end was cut by 1 base, the J end by 7 bases, with 8 bases between. DNA for the CDR3: TGCGCCAGCAGCTTGATGGGGGGTGAAGCTTTCTTT. Protein: CASSLMGGEAFF.

This clonotype was detected a few times. The V call is TRBV29-1, the J call TRBJ2-1; the match to TRBD2 covers 9 bases. The V and J ends lost 6 bases and 0 bases, in that order; junction bases with no gene match: 6. CDR1 and CDR2 from the germline V gene are SQVTM and ANQGSEA. The CDR3 has 15 amino acids. The CDR3 DNA sequence: TGCAGCGTGTCGACTAGCGGAAGCTCCTACAATGAGCAGTTCTTC. It codes for CSVSTSGSSYNEQFF.

There are a few counts of this clonotype. V usage is TRBV7-2 and J usage is TRBJ1-1, with TRBD1 as a possible D gene (5 bases). Germline V gene sequence: CDR1 SGHTA, CDR2 FQGNSA. V was cut by 2 bases and J by 4 bases, with 11 bases left in between. The CDR3 contains 14 residues. The CDR3: CASSLRQGSTEAFF. The CDR3 DNA reads as TGTGCCAGCAGCTTAAGGCAGGGAAGCACTGAAGCTTTCTTT.

The rearrangement links TRBV20-1 to TRBJ2-1, with 9 bases lining up with TRBD2. Looked up from germline, CDR1 is DFQATT and CDR2 is SNEGSKA (reference sequence). The V and J ends lost 6 bases and 3 bases, in that order; junction bases with no gene match: 12. This CDR3 has 16 amino acids. The CDR3 reads CSAPGTGLADYNEQFF. The CDR3 DNA follows: TGCAGTGCACCTGGTACGGGACTAGCAGACTACAATGAGCAGTTCTTC.

This clonotype has a handful of counts. Compared with germline, one end of the junction differs, possibly owing to a read error. The chain recombines TRBV3-1 with TRBJ2-6; the match to TRBD1 covers 7 bases. Germline V CDR1 and CDR2: LGHDT, YNNKEL (reference sequence). The CDR3 totals 16 residues. The CDR3 DNA reads as TGTGCCAGCAGTCCACACAGGGGCGGTGGGGCCAACGGCCTGACTTTC. Its translation is CASSPHRGGGANGLTF.

The chain links TRBV29-1 to TRBJ2-1; D is undetermined. The CDR3 is 13 residues long. The germline gives CDR1 SQVTM, CDR2 ANQGSEA. Trimming removed 5 bases at V and 3 bases at J, with 11 bases between. The CDR3: CSVLSRNYNEQFF. DNA for the CDR3: TGCAGCGTTCTCAGCAGAAACTACAATGAGCAGTTCTTC.

This clonotype was counted a few times. The CDR3 bases are TGCGCCAGCTCCTGGGCAGGCTATGGCTACACCTTC. The encoded protein is CASSWAGYGYTF. The rearrangement uses TRBV5-1 and TRBJ1-2; no definite D call. With 7 bases removed from V and 4 bases from J, the gap between germline ends came to 11 bases. This CDR3 has 12 amino acids. Germline lookup yields CDR1 SGHRS and CDR2 YFSETQ.

This clonotype has more than one count but fewer than ten. V gene TRBV12-3 or TRBV12-4 combines with J gene TRBJ1-1; no definite D call. The CDR3 length is 11 residues. The ends were cut back, 3 bases at V and 11 bases at J, with 10 bases in the middle. CDR3 sequence (DNA): TGTGCCAGCAGTTTGAGGGTTTGGGCTTTCTTT. Translated, it gives CASSLRVWAFF.

This clonotype was seen more than once but under ten times. The CDR3 here is CASSLTGADYEQYF. CDR3 sequence (DNA): TGTGCCAGCAGCTTGACAGGGGCCGACTACGAGCAGTACTTC. The rearrangement joins TRBV7-2 to TRBJ2-7, with 8 bases aligning to TRBD1. This CDR3 has 14 residues. Germline assignment: CDR1 SGHTA and CDR2 FQGNSA. With V trimmed by 3 bases and J by 3 bases, 4 bases remained unmatched.

V and J are TRBV5-1 and TRBJ1-2; 9 bases line up with TRBD1. The CDR3 covers 16 residues. Germline-derived CDR1 and CDR2 are SGHRS and YFSETQ. The junction had 10 bases not matched to a gene; V was cut back by 3 bases and J by 4 bases. The CDR3 nucleotides read TGCGCCAGCAGCTCAGGGGGACAGGGCCTCAGCTATGGCTACACCTTC. It translates to CASSSGGQGLSYGYTF. The variable domain in full, completed from reference TRBV5-1 and TRBJ1-2, reads KAGVTQTPRYLIKTRGQQVTLSCSPISGHRSVSWYQQTPGQGLQFLFEYFSETQRNKGNFPGRFSGRQFSNSRSEMNVSTLELGDSALYLCASSSGGQGLSYGYTFGSGTRLTVV.

This clonotype was detected only a few times. This chain uses TRBV20-1 with TRBJ2-1; possibly TRBD2 for D (6 bases). The germline V gene has CDR1 DFQATT and CDR2 SNEGSKA (reference sequence). This CDR3 has 14 amino acids. V shed 2 bases and J shed 4 bases, with 12 bases lying between them. The CDR3 loop reads CSARSGLGYNEQFF. DNA of the CDR3: TGCAGTGCTAGATCGGGACTTGGTTACAATGAGCAGTTCTTC.

This clonotype was detected ten times or more. The chain uses TRBV29-1 and TRBJ2-6, with no clear D. The length of the CDR3 is 13 residues. CDR1 and CDR2 (germline): SQVTM, ANQGSEA. Trimming cost V 6 bases and J 0 bases, with 6 bases left between them. The CDR3 sequence: CSVDNSGANVLTF. The CDR3 DNA follows: TGCAGCGTCGATAACTCTGGGGCCAACGTCCTGACTTTC.

This chain links TRBV7-2 with TRBJ1-1; no reliable D call. V lost 4 bases to trimming and J lost 1 base, with 13 bases between them. Germline CDR1 and CDR2: SGHTA and FQGNSA. CDR3 length equals 15 residues. The CDR3 nucleotides are TGTGCCAGCAGCTCAGGAACAGAGTCGAACACTGAAGCTTTCTTT. This codes for CASSSGTESNTEAFF.

CDR3 residues: CASSPVTSGTQYF. DNA for the CDR3: TGTGCCAGCAGTCCCGTGACTAGCGGGACGCAGTATTTT. The chain uses TRBV28 and TRBJ2-3; 10 bases are shared with TRBD2. Trimming at V came to 5 bases and at J to 9 bases, leaving 5 bases not matched to a gene. The germline CDR1 and CDR2 sequences are MDHEN and SYDVKM. This CDR3 region has 13 residues.

There are a few counts of this clonotype. The chain links TRBV20-1 to TRBJ2-1; 9 nucleotides match TRBD1. Germline CDR1 is DFQATT and CDR2 is SNEGSKA (reference sequence). The trim removed 4 bases at V and 4 bases at J, leaving 11 bases unmatched. The CDR3 totals 16 residues. The CDR3 bases are TGCAGTGCTACCGATAGGACAGGGGCCGCATACAATGAGCAGTTCTTC. Protein product: CSATDRTGAAYNEQFF.

This clonotype appeared a few times. CDR3 residues: CASRRQGASNQPQHF. The CDR3 nucleotides are TGTGCCAGCAGAAGACAGGGGGCGAGCAATCAGCCCCAGCATTTT. The chain joins TRBV6-1 to TRBJ1-5; TRBD1 matches at 10 bases. This CDR3 is 15 amino acids long. Germline V gene data show CDR1 as MNHNS and CDR2 as SASEGT. V dropped 6 bases and J dropped 1; count of bases not matched to a gene: 3.

This clonotype has at least ten counts. The chain recombines TRBV28 with TRBJ1-2; TRBD1 agrees at 11 bases. CDR1 and CDR2 from the germline V gene are MDHEN and SYDVKM. There are 12 residues in the CDR3. J was trimmed by 6 bases and V by 8 bases; bases with no gene match: 2. CDR3 in amino acids: CASQDRGHGYTF. For the CDR3, the DNA is TGTGCCAGCCAGGACAGGGGGCATGGCTACACCTTC.

The sample holds a few counts of this clonotype. The chain carries TRBV6-2 or TRBV6-3 and TRBJ1-2; TRBD1 agrees at 7 bases. This CDR3 has 14 amino acids. The J segment lost 4 bases and the V segment lost 6 bases, leaving 8 bases of the junction unmatched. Germline CDR1 reads MNHEY; CDR2 reads SVGEGT. The CDR3 protein is CASRPTGTAYGYTF. CDR3 coding DNA: TGTGCCAGCAGACCAACCGGGACAGCCTATGGCTACACCTTC.

V is TRBV5-6 and J is TRBJ2-1; 11 nucleotides match TRBD2. V lost 1 base and J lost 10; bases outside the gene matches: 10. The CDR3 runs to 16 residues. Germline CDR1 SGHDT, CDR2 YYEEEE. CDR3 region: CASSLLMLAGGVEQFF. The CDR3 DNA reads as TGTGCCAGCAGCTTGCTTATGTTAGCGGGAGGGGTCGAGCAGTTCTTC. The complete variable domain, with remaining parts taken from reference TRBV5-6 and TRBJ2-1, reads DAGVTQSPTHLIKTRGQQVTLRCSPKSGHDTVSWYQQALGQGPQFIFQYYEEEERQRGNFPDRFSGHQFPNYSSELNVNALLLGDSALYLCASSLLMLAGGVEQFFGPGTRLTVL.

The genes are TRBV28 and TRBJ2-1; 7 bases align to TRBD2. The germline gives CDR1 MDHEN, CDR2 SYDVKM. Trimming removed 2 bases from V and 3 bases from J; junction bases left unmatched: 7. This CDR3 has 16 residues. CDR3 protein: CASSLSVLAVYNEQFF. CDR3 DNA: TGTGCCAGCAGTTTAAGCGTGCTAGCGGTCTACAATGAGCAGTTCTTC.

The gene calls are TRBV29-1 and TRBJ2-7; 9 bases align to TRBD2. Germline V CDR1 and CDR2: SQVTM, ANQGSEA. V lost 3 bases, J lost 1 base, and 7 bases stayed unmatched. This CDR3 contains 15 residues. CDR3 loop: CSVDRLAGISYEQYF. The CDR3 nucleotides are TGCAGCGTTGATAGGCTAGCGGGAATTTCCTACGAGCAGTACTTC.

V gene TRBV21-1 combines with J gene TRBJ1-2. TRBV21-1 constitutes a pseudogene. The CDR3 length is 12 residues. The CDR3 protein is CASSPYLGGYTF. DNA of the CDR3: TGTGCCAGCAGCCCCTATCTAGGAGGCTACACCTTC.

The gene calls are TRBV5-1 and TRBJ2-1; 13 bases match TRBD2. Per the germline V gene, CDR1 is SGHRS and CDR2 is YFSETQ. This CDR3 is built from 16 residues. The ends lost 4 bases at V and 7 bases at J; junction bases unmatched: 8. CDR3 in DNA: TGCGCCAGCAGCGGAACCGGGACTAGCGGGATAAATGAGCAGTTCTTC. Residues: CASSGTGTSGINEQFF.

The rearrangement links TRBV7-2 to TRBJ2-1; D is perhaps TRBD2 (5 bases). The CDR3 is 15 residues long. In germline, CDR1 is SGHTA, CDR2 FQGNSA. The chain's CDR3 is CADPIWWAGYNEQFF. In DNA form, the CDR3 reads TGTGCGGACCCCATCTGGTGGGCGGGCTACAATGAGCAGTTCTTC.

This chain joins TRBV11-2 and TRBJ2-1; 15 nucleotides line up with TRBD2. Germline trimming cut 4 bases from V and 0 bases from J; bases unmatched to any gene: 10. The CDR3 has 20 amino acids. Germline CDR1 is SGHAT and CDR2 is FQNNGV. The CDR3 DNA reads as TGTGCCAGCAGCTCCGGACTAGCGGGAGGGCCTCCGAGCTCCTACAATGAGCAGTTCTTC. It codes for CASSSGLAGGPPSSYNEQFF.